The TCR beta chain under discussion was sequenced for a study of early T cells in non-severe SARS-CoV-2 infection. Background on the study: From unsorted whole blood, bulk RNA was sequenced, and the chains remained unpaired.

Tagging with unique molecular identifiers was applied to individual cDNA molecules. TCRdb redid the calling of the 5' RACE reads with MiXCR, one entry per CDR3 protein. The sample records around 26,000 distinct CDR3 sequences, 4% to 5.5% being singletons. This clonotype was found many times. Germline CDR1 and CDR2: DFQATT and SNEGSKA (reference sequence). This CDR3 spans 15 amino acids. V was clipped by 6 bases and J by 3 bases; unmatched bases: 9. The specimen was whole blood. The origin of this receptor is an adult who was a healthcare worker with PCR-confirmed SARS-CoV-2 infection or an uninfected control (not recorded which). V is TRBV20-1 and J is TRBJ2-3; 10 bases map to TRBD1. The DNA of the CDR3 is TGCAGTGCGACAAACCGGGACAGGGGTACAGATACGCAGTATTTT. Translation: CSATNRDRGTDTQYF.